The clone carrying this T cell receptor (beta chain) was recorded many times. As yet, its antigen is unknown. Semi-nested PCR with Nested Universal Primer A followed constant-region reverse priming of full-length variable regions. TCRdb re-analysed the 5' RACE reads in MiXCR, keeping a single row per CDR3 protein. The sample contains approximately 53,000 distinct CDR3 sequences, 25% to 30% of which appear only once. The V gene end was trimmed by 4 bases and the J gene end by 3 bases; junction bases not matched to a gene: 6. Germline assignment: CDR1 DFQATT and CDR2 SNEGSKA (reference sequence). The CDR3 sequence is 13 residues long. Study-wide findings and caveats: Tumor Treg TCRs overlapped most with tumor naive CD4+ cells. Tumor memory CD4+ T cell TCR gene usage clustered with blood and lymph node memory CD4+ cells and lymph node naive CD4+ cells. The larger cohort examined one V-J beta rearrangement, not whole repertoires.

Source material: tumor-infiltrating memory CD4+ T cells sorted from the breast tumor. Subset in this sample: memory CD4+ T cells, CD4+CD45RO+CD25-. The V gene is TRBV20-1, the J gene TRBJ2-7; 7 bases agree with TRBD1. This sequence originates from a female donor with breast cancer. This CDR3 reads CSAIRDSGYEQYF. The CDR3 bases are TGCAGTGCTATCCGGGACAGCGGCTACGAGCAGTACTTC.